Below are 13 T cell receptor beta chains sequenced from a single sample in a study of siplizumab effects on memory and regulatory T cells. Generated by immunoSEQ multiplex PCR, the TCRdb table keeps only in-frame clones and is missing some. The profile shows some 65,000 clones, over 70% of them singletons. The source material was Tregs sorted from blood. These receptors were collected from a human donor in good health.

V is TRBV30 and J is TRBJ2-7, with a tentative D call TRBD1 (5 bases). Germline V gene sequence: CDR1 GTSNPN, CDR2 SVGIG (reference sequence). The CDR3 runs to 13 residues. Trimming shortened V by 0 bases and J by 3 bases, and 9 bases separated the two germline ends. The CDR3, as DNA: TGTGCCTGGAGTGTAGGGGCTTTCTACGAGCAGTACTTC. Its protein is CAWSVGAFYEQYF.

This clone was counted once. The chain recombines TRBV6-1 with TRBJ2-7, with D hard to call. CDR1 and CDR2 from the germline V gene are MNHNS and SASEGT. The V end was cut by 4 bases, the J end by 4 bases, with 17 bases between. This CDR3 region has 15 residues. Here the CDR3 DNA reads TGTGCCAGCAGTGGACCGGACCCTCCCAAGTACGAGCAGTACTTC. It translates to CASSGPDPPKYEQYF.

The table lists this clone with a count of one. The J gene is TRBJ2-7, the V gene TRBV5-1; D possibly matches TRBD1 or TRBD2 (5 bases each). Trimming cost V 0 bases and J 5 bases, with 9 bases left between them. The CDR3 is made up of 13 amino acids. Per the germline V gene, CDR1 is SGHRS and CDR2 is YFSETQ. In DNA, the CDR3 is TGCGCCAGCAGCTTGGCAGGGACCAACGAGCAGTACTTC. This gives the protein CASSLAGTNEQYF. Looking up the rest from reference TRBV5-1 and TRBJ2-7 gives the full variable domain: KAGVTQTPRYLIKTRGQQVTLSCSPISGHRSVSWYQQTPGQGLQFLFEYFSETQRNKGNFPGRFSGRQFSNSRSEMNVSTLELGDSALYLCASSLAGTNEQYFGPGTRLTVT.

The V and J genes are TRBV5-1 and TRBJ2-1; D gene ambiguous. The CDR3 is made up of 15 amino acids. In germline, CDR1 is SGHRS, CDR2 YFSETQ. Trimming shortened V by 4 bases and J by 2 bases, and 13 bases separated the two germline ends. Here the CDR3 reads CASSRGQQTYNEQFF. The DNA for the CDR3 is TGCGCCAGCAGCCGCGGCCAGCAGACCTACAATGAGCAGTTCTTC.

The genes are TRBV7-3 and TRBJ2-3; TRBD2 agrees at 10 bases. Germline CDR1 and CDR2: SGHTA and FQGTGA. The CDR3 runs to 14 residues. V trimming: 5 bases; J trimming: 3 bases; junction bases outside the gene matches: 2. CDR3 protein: CASSLAGATDTQYF. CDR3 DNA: TGTGCCAGCAGCCTAGCGGGAGCGACAGATACGCAGTATTTT. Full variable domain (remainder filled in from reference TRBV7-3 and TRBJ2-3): GAGVSQTPSNKVTEKGKYVELRCDPISGHTALYWYRQSLGQGPEFLIYFQGTGAADDSGLPNDRFFAVRPEGSVSTLKIQRTERGDSAVYLCASSLAGATDTQYFGPGTRLTVL.

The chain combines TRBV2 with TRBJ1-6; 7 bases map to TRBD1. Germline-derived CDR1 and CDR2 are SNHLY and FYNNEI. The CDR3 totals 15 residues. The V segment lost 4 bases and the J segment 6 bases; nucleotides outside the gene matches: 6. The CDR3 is CASSGVYRGNSPLHF. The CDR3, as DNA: TGTGCCAGCAGTGGAGTGTACAGGGGTAATTCACCCCTCCACTTT.

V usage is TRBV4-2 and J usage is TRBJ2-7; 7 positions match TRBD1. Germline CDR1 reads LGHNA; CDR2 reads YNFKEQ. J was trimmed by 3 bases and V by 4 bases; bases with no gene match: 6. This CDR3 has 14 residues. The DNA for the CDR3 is TGTGCCAGCAGCCCTAGGACAGGCTACTACGAGCAGTACTTC. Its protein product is CASSPRTGYYEQYF.

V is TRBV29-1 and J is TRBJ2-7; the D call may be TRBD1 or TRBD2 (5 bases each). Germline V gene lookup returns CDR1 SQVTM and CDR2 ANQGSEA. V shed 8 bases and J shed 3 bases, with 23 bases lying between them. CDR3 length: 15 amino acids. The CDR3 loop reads CSPYPTEGPNYEQYF. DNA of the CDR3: TGCAGCCCTTATCCAACAGAGGGGCCTAACTACGAGCAGTACTTC.

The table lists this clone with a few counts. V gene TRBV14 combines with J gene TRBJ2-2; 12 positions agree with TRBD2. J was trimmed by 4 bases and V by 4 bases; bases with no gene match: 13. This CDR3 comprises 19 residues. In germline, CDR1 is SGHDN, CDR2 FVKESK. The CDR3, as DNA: TGTGCCAGCAGCCGCAAGAGAAAGGGACTAGCGGGTGTCACCGGGGAGCTGTTTTTT. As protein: CASSRKRKGLAGVTGELFF. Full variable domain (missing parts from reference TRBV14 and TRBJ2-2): EAGVTQFPSHSVIEKGQTVTLRCDPISGHDNLYWYRRVMGKEIKFLLHFVKESKQDESGMPNNRFLAERTGGTYSTLKVQPAELEDSGVYFCASSRKRKGLAGVTGELFFGEGSRLTVL.

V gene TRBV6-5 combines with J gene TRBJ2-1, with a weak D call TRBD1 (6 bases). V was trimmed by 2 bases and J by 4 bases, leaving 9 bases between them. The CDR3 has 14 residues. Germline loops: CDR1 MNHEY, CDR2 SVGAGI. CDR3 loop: CASSYGDTYNEQFF. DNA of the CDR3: TGTGCCAGCAGTTACGGGGACACTTACAATGAGCAGTTCTTC.

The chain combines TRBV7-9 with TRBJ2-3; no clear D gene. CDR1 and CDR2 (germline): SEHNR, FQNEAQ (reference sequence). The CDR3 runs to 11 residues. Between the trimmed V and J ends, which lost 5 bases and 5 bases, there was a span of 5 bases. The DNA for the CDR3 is TGTGCCAGCAGCCCCCAAGATACGCAGTATTTT. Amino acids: CASSPQDTQYF.

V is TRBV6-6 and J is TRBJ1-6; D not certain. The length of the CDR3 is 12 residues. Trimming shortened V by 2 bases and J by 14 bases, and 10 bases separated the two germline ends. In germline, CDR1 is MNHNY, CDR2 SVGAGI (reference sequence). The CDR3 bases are TGTGCCAGCAGTTACGGCCAGGCTGCCCTCCACTTT. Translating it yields CASSYGQAALHF.

This CDR3 is CASSARARAVVETQYF. The CDR3 DNA reads as TGTGCCAGCAGCGCGAGAGCAAGGGCGGTGGTAGAGACCCAGTACTTC. The chain carries TRBV7-2 and TRBJ2-5, with D unclear. Germline V gene sequence: CDR1 SGHTA, CDR2 FQGNSA. The length of the CDR3 is 16 residues. V lost 5 bases and J 4 bases, leaving 20 bases between the germline ends.